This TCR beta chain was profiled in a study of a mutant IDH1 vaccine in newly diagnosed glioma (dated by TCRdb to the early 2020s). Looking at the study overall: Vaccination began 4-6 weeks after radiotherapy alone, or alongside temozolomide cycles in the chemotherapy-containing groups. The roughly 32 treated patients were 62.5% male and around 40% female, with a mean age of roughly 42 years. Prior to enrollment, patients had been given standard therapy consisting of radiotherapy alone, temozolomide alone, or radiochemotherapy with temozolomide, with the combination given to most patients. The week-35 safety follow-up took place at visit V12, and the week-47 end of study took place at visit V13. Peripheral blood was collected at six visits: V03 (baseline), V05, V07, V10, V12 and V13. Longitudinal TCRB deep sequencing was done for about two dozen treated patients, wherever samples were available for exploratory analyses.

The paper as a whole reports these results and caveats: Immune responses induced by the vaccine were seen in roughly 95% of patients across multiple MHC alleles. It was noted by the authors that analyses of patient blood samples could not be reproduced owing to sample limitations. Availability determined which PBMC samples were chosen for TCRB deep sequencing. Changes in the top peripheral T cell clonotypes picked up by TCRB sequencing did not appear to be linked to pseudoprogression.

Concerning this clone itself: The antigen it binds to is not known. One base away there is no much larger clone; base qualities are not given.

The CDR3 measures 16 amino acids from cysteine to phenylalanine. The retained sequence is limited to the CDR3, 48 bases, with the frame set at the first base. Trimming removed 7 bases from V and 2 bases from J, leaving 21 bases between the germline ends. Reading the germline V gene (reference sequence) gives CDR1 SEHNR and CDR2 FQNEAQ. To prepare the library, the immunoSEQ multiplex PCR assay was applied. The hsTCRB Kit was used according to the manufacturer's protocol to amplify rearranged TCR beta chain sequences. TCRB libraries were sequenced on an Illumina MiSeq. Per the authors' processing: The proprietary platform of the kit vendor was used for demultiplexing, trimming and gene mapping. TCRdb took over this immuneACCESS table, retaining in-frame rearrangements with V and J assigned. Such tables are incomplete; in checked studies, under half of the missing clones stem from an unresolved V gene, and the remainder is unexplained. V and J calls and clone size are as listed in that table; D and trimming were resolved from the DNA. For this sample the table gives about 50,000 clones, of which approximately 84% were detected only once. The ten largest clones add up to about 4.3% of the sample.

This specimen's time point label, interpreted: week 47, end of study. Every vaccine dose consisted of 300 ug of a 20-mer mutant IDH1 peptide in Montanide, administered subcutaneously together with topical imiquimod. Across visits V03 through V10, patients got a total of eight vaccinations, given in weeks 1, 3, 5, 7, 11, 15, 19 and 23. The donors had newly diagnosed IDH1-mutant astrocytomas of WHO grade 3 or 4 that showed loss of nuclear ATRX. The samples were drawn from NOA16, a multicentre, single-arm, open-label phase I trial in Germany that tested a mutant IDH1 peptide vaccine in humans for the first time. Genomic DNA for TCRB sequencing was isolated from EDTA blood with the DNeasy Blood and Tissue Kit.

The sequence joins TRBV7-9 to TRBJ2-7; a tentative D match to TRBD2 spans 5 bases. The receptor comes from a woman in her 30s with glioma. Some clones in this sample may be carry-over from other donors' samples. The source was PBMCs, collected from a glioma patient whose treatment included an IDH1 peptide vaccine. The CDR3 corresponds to CASTSGSRGYPYEQYF. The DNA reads TGTGCCAGCACTTCTGGGTCTCGGGGATACCCCTACGAGCAGTACTTC.